This passage covers 24 T cell receptor beta chains from one sample sequenced in a study of OX40 agonist ivuxolimab in advanced cancers. Data came from immunoSEQ multiplex PCR; TCRdb stores just in-frame clones and leaves some out. The data show about 69,000 clones, approximately 93% seen once. The material sequenced was CD4+ or CD8+ T cells sorted from blood, taken in a trial of the OX40 agonist ivuxolimab. The receptors derive from an adult with an advanced solid tumor such as melanoma, head and neck, liver or kidney cancer.

The CDR3 coding sequence is TGCAGCCCGGGAGGGGAGCCTGAAGCTTTCTTT. This gives the protein CSPGGEPEAFF. The genes are TRBV29-1 and TRBJ1-1, with D perhaps TRBD1 (5 bases). This CDR3 contains 11 residues. Germline assignment: CDR1 SQVTM and CDR2 ANQGSEA. V shed 8 bases and J shed 6 bases, with 13 bases lying between them. Using reference TRBV29-1 and TRBJ1-1 for the parts outside the CDR3, the full variable domain is SAVISQKPSRDICQRGTSLTIQCQVDSQVTMMFWYRQQPGQSLTLIATANQGSEATYESGFVIDKFPISRPNLTFSTLTVSNMSPEDSSIYLCSPGGEPEAFFGQGTRLTVV.

The gene calls are TRBV18 and TRBJ2-3, with D possibly matching TRBD2 (5 bases). Germline CDR1 is KGHSH and CDR2 is LQKENI. The CDR3 contains 15 residues. Trimming stripped 8 bases from V and 0 bases from J, with 15 bases between. The CDR3 loop reads CASTKGGRSTDTQYF. The CDR3 DNA reads as TGTGCCAGCACAAAGGGCGGGCGAAGCACAGATACGCAGTATTTT. The full variable domain, with the rest looked up from reference TRBV18 and TRBJ2-3, is NAGVMQNPRHLVRRRGQEARLRCSPMKGHSHVYWYRQLPEEGLKFMVYLQKENIIDESGMPKERFSAEFPKEGPSILRIQQVVRGDSAAYFCASTKGGRSTDTQYFGPGTRLTVL.

V is TRBV7-3 and J is TRBJ2-1; 7 bases are a match to TRBD2. Trimming at V came to 5 bases and at J to 4 bases, leaving 5 bases not matched to a gene. Germline loops: CDR1 SGHTA, CDR2 FQGTGA. This CDR3 is 14 amino acids long. The DNA of the CDR3 is TGTGCCAGCAGCCGGGACTACGCTTACAATGAGCAGTTCTTC. As protein: CASSRDYAYNEQFF.

The chain combines TRBV2 with TRBJ1-2, with a tentative D call TRBD1 (5 bases). CDR1 SNHLY and CDR2 FYNNEI come from the germline V gene. V was pared by 2 bases and J by 7 bases, with 14 bases between. This CDR3 has 14 amino acids. This CDR3 is CASSETLGAPGYTF. In DNA form, the CDR3 reads TGTGCCAGCAGTGAAACGCTAGGGGCCCCTGGCTACACCTTC. The entire variable domain, with the rest obtained from reference TRBV2 and TRBJ1-2, is as follows: EPEVTQTPSHQVTQMGQEVILRCVPISNHLYFYWYRQILGQKVEFLVSFYNNEISEKSEIFDDQFSVERPDGSNFTLKIRSTKLEDSAMYFCASSETLGAPGYTFGSGTRLTVV.

The genes are TRBV6-6 and TRBJ1-1; D remains ambiguous. The ends were cut back, 1 base at V and 3 bases at J, with 12 bases in the middle. CDR1 and CDR2 (germline): MNHNY, SVGAGI (reference sequence). The CDR3 is 15 amino acids. The CDR3 DNA reads TGTGCCAGCAGTTACTGGGTCAGTGGGGACACTGAAGCTTTCTTT. It translates to CASSYWVSGDTEAFF.

This clone has only one observation. This sequence joins TRBV5-4 and TRBJ2-1, with 13 positions matching TRBD2. Germline CDR1 is SGHNT and CDR2 is YYREEE (reference sequence). The CDR3 is made up of 17 amino acids. The trim removed 4 bases at V and 2 bases at J, leaving 6 bases unmatched. The CDR3 is CASSRGTSGNPYNEQFF. CDR3 bases: TGTGCCAGCAGCCGGGGGACTAGCGGGAATCCCTACAATGAGCAGTTCTTC.

The rearrangement links TRBV5-5 to TRBJ2-7; D not certain. This CDR3 has 14 residues. The germline V gene encodes CDR1 SGHKS and CDR2 YYEKEE (reference sequence). The V gene lost 0 bases and the J gene lost 2 bases, with 9 bases spanning the gap. The CDR3 reads CASSLDLAAYEQYF. CDR3 sequence (DNA): TGTGCCAGCAGCTTGGATTTAGCCGCCTACGAGCAGTACTTC.

The rearrangement joins TRBV9 to TRBJ2-7, with TRBD2 identical over 12 bases. Germline CDR1 reads SGDLS; CDR2 reads YYNGEE. The CDR3 loop spans 15 amino acids. V gave up 4 bases and J gave up 3 bases; unmatched junction bases: 5. CDR3 amino acids: CASSKLAGGFYEQYF. CDR3 nucleotide sequence: TGTGCCAGCAGCAAACTAGCGGGAGGCTTCTACGAGCAGTACTTC.

V and J are TRBV6-1 and TRBJ2-1; D perhaps matches TRBD2 (5 bases). V was cut by 0 bases and J by 11 bases, with 11 bases left in between. The CDR3 covers 13 residues. CDR1 and CDR2 (germline): MNHNS, SASEGT. CDR3 coding DNA: TGTGCCAGCAGTGAAGCGGGAGATTTGAAGCAGTTCTTC. Its protein product is CASSEAGDLKQFF.

This chain links TRBV11-2 with TRBJ2-3; perhaps TRBD2 as D (6 bases). Germline V CDR1 and CDR2: SGHAT, FQNNGV. CDR3 size: 15 residues. V was shortened by 3 bases and J by 0 bases, with 10 bases between the two germline ends. The CDR3 spells CASSLGGSSTDTQYF. The CDR3, as DNA: TGTGCCAGCAGCTTGGGAGGCTCTAGCACAGATACGCAGTATTTT.

The V call is TRBV18, the J call TRBJ1-4; maybe TRBD1 (5 bases). Looked up from germline, CDR1 is KGHSH and CDR2 is LQKENI. CDR3 length: 16 residues. V was trimmed by 4 bases and J by 8 bases, leaving 20 bases between them. CDR3 nucleotides: TGTGCCAGCTCACGTCCAGGGCAACGGAATACCGAAAAACTGTTTTTT. It specifies CASSRPGQRNTEKLFF. The complete variable domain, with remaining parts taken from reference TRBV18 and TRBJ1-4, reads NAGVMQNPRHLVRRRGQEARLRCSPMKGHSHVYWYRQLPEEGLKFMVYLQKENIIDESGMPKERFSAEFPKEGPSILRIQQVVRGDSAAYFCASSRPGQRNTEKLFFGSGTQLSVL.

This chain connects TRBV6-5 to TRBJ2-3; D remains unclear. The CDR3 loop spans 14 amino acids. Germline CDR1 MNHEY, CDR2 SVGAGI. V lost 0 bases and J lost 4, with 8 bases in between. CDR3 nucleotides: TGTGCCAGCAGTTACTCGAGAGTTGCAGATACGCAGTATTTT. This translates into CASSYSRVADTQYF.

This clone was seen a handful of times. The chain carries TRBV28 and TRBJ1-1; D gene unclear. With 7 bases removed from V and 1 base from J, the gap between germline ends came to 13 bases. The CDR3 contains 14 residues. Germline CDR1 is MDHEN and CDR2 is SYDVKM. The chain's CDR3 is CASTEGRANTEAFF. The CDR3 nucleotides read TGTGCCAGCACCGAGGGCCGGGCGAACACTGAAGCTTTCTTT.

V usage is TRBV28 and J usage is TRBJ1-2; D not resolved. Looked up from germline, CDR1 is MDHEN and CDR2 is SYDVKM. Between the trimmed V and J ends, which lost 1 base and 0 bases, there was a span of 12 bases. CDR3 length equals 16 residues. The CDR3 loop reads CASSLSKSFANYGYTF. The CDR3, as DNA: TGTGCCAGCAGTTTATCCAAATCATTCGCTAACTATGGCTACACCTTC.

To note about this clone: At one end, the junction sequence differs from germline, possibly due to a read error. V is TRBV7-7 and J is TRBJ2-1, with a possible D match to TRBD2 (6 bases). Germline V gene sequence: CDR1 SSHAT, CDR2 FNYEAQ (reference sequence). The CDR3 spans 16 residues. The CDR3 sequence is CASSLATGVSRNEQFF. The CDR3 DNA sequence: TGTGCTAGCAGCTTAGCGACGGGAGTATCCCGCAATGAGCAGTTCTTC.

The chain employs TRBV6-1 and TRBJ1-5; maybe TRBD1 (5 bases). Trimming removed 6 bases at V and 6 bases at J, with 12 bases between. The CDR3 extends over 13 amino acids. Germline V gives CDR1 MNHNS, CDR2 SASEGT. This CDR3 reads CASRQGQGQPQHF. The CDR3 bases are TGTGCCAGCAGGCAGGGTCAGGGTCAGCCCCAGCATTTT.

Of note for this clone: Other DNA sequences in the sample encode the same CDR3. The chain is built from TRBV25-1 and TRBJ2-2, with 8 bases that match TRBD2. Trimming at V came to 1 base and at J to 3 bases, leaving 7 bases not matched to a gene. This CDR3 has 17 residues. CDR1 MGHDK and CDR2 SYGVNS come from the germline V gene. The CDR3: CASSESRGGRDTGELFF. In DNA form, the CDR3 reads TGTGCCAGCAGTGAATCACGGGGGGGAAGGGACACCGGGGAGCTGTTTTTT.

The V call is TRBV5-1, the J call TRBJ2-5; no definite D call. CDR3 length: 11 amino acids. Trimming cost V 3 bases and J 1 base, with 1 base left between them. The germline V gene encodes CDR1 SGHRS and CDR2 YFSETQ. CDR3 residues: CASSSQETQYF. CDR3 DNA sequence: TGCGCCAGCAGCTCCCAAGAGACCCAGTACTTC.

The chain combines TRBV2 with TRBJ1-6; 9 nucleotides agree with TRBD1. The CDR3 has 14 residues. V shed 3 bases and J 9 bases; nucleotides not matched to a gene: 3. Looked up from germline, CDR1 is SNHLY and CDR2 is FYNNEI. CDR3 coding DNA: TGTGCCAGCAGTGACCGGGACAGGGTTTCACCCCTCCACTTT. Amino acid sequence: CASSDRDRVSPLHF.

The chain uses TRBV6-9 and TRBJ2-1; 9 bases are a match to TRBD2. J gave up 9 bases and V 1 base, and 13 bases lay outside the gene matches. The CDR3 contains 17 residues. CDR1 and CDR2 (germline): MNHGY, SVAAGI. The CDR3 spells CASSYLLAGTARGEQFF. CDR3 coding DNA: TGTGCCAGCAGTTATTTGCTAGCGGGAACCGCGAGGGGTGAGCAGTTCTTC.

This chain connects TRBV14 to TRBJ1-6; D not resolved. The V end lost 3 bases, the J end lost 0 bases, and 3 bases lay between the germline ends. The germline V gene encodes CDR1 SGHDN and CDR2 FVKESK. The CDR3 spans 14 residues. In nucleotides, the CDR3 is TGTGCCAGCAGCCACTCCTCCTATAATTCACCCCTCCACTTT. It yields the protein CASSHSSYNSPLHF.

The rearrangement joins TRBV5-1 to TRBJ2-7, with 9 nucleotides matching TRBD2. The CDR3 extends over 14 amino acids. The germline CDR1 and CDR2 sequences are SGHRS and YFSETQ. The DNA for the CDR3 is TGCGCCAGCAGCTTGGATGTGACTAGCGGCCCCCTCAACGTC. Translating it yields CASSLDVTSGPLNV.

This rearrangement joins TRBV28 to TRBJ2-7, with D uncertain. V lost 6 bases and J lost 5, with 14 bases in between. Germline CDR1 and CDR2: MDHEN and SYDVKM. The CDR3 is made up of 13 amino acids. The CDR3, as DNA: TGTGCCAGCAGGCCTTTACAGTTGGACGAGCAGTACTTC. Translated, it gives CASRPLQLDEQYF. The full variable domain, with the rest looked up from reference TRBV28 and TRBJ2-7, is DVKVTQSSRYLVKRTGEKVFLECVQDMDHENMFWYRQDPGLGLRLIYFSYDVKMKEKGDIPEGYSVSREKKERFSLILESASTNQTSMYLCASRPLQLDEQYFGPGTRLTVT.

This chain joins TRBV5-4 and TRBJ1-3; D is ambiguous. Germline V CDR1 and CDR2: SGHNT, YYREEE (reference sequence). V was cut by 2 bases and J by 1 base, with 7 bases left in between. CDR3 length: 14 residues. The CDR3 nucleotides are TGTGCCAGCAGCTTCAAAGGTTCTGGAAACACCATATATTTT. Its translation: CASSFKGSGNTIYF.